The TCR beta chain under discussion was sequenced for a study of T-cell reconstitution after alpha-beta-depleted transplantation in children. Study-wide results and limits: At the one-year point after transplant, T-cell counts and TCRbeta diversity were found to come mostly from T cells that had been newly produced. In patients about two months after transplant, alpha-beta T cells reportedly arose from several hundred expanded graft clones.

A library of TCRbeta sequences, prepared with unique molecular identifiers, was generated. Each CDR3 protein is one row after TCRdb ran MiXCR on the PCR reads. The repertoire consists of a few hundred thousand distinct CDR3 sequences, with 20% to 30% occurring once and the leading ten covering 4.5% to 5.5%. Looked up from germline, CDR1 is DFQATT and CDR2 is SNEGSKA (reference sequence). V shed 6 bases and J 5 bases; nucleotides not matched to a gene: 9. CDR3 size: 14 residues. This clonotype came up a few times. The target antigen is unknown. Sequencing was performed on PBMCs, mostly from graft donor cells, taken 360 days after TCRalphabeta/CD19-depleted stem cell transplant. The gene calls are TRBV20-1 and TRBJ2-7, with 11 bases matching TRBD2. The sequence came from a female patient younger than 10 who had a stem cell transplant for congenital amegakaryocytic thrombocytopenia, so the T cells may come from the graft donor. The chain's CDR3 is CSATLAGGVHEQYF. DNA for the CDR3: TGCAGTGCCACGCTAGCGGGAGGTGTCCACGAGCAGTACTTC.